This T cell receptor (beta chain) was identified during a study of CD4+ T cells in melanoma. TCRdb keeps only in-frame clones here, not all; method: immunoSEQ multiplex PCR. The sample includes about 140,000 clones, 92% of them seen just once. From germline, CDR1 is SNHLY and CDR2 FYNNEI. The CDR3 loop spans 17 amino acids. V dropped 3 bases and J dropped 5 bases, with 21 bases sitting between them. This clone has a handful of counts. The source of this sequence is a human donor with melanoma. The chain couples TRBV2 to TRBJ2-3, with a possible D match to TRBD2 (6 bases). The CDR3 sequence is CASSDPGRRSAKDTQYF. The CDR3 nucleotides are TGTGCCAGCAGTGACCCGGGGAGGCGCAGTGCAAAAGATACGCAGTATTTT.